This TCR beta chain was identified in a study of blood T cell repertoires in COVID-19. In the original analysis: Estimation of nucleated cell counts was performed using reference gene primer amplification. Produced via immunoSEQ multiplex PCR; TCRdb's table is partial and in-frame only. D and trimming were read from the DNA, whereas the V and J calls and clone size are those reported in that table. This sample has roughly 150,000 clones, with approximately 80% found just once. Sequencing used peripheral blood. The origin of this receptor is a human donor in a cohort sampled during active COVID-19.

The CDR3 nucleotides are TGTGCCAGCAGTGACTCAGGGGCAGCCCACAATGAGCAGTTCTTC. This gives the protein CASSDSGAAHNEQFF. The V gene is TRBV6-4, the J gene TRBJ2-1; D is perhaps TRBD1 (5 bases). V was trimmed by 0 bases and J by 5 bases, leaving 11 bases between them. The CDR3 extends over 15 amino acids. Germline CDR1 MRHNA, CDR2 SNTAGT.